This entry is about one TCR beta chain. The entry originates in a study of CD8 T cells in Susac syndrome. Sequencing of TCR beta was performed on blood CD8+ and CD4+ T cells. An input of about 0.5 to 1 ug of RNA was subjected to reverse transcription using random hexamers. MiXCR, run by TCRdb on the immunoSEQ multiplex PCR reads, gives a single entry per CDR3 protein. The sample consists of under 150,000 distinct CDR3 sequences, 90% to 97% of them appearing once. Germline values: CDR1 DFQATT, CDR2 SNEGSKA (reference sequence). The CDR3 is made up of 15 amino acids. V lost 1 base and J lost 2; bases outside the gene matches: 5.

The source of this sequence is a human donor with Susac syndrome. Material: CD4+ T cells from PBMCs. V usage is TRBV20-1 and J usage is TRBJ2-5; TRBD2 matches 9 bases. The CDR3 nucleotides read TGCAGTGCTAGAGTCCGACTAGCGGTACAAGAGACCCAGTACTTC. It specifies CSARVRLAVQETQYF.